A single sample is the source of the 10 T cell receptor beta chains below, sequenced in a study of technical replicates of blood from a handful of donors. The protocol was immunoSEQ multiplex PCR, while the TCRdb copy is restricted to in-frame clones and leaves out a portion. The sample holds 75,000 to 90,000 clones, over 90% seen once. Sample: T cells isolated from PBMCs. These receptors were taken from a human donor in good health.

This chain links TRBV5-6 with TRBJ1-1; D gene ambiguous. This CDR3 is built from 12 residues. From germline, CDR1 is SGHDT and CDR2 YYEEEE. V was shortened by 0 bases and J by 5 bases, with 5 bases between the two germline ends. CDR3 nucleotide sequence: TGTGCCAGCAGCTTGGTTAGAACTGAAGCTTTCTTT. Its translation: CASSLVRTEAFF.

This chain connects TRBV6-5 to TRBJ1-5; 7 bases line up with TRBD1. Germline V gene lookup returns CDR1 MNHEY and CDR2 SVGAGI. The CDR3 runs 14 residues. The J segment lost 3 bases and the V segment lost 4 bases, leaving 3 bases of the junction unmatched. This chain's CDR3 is CASSSTGHNQPQHF. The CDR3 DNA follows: TGTGCCAGCAGTTCGACAGGGCACAATCAGCCCCAGCATTTT.

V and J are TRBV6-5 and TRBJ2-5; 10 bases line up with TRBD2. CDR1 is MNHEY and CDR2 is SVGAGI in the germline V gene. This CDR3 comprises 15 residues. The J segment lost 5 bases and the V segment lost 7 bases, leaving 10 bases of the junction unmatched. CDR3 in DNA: TGTGCCAGCAAAGCGGTAGCGGGAGGTGCGGAGACCCAGTACTTC. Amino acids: CASKAVAGGAETQYF.

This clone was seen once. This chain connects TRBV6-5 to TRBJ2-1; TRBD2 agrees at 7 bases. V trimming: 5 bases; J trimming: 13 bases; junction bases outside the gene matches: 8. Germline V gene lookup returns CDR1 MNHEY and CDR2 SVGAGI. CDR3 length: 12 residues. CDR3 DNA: TGTGCCAGCAGTCCCGGACTAGAGGCTCAGTTCTTC. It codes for CASSPGLEAQFF.

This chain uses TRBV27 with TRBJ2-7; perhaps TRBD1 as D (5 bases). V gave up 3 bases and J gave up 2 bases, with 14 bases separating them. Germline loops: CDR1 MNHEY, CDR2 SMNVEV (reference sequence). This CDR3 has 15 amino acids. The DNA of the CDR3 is TGTGCCAGCAGTTTGCCAACCAGGGTACCCTACGAGCAGTACTTC. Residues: CASSLPTRVPYEQYF.

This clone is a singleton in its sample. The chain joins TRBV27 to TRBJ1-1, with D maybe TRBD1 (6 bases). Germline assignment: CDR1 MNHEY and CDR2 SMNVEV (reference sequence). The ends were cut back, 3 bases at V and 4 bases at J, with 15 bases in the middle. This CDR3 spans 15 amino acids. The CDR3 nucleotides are TGTGCCAGCAGTTTTTCGGCAGGGGTGACCACTGAAGCTTTCTTT. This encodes CASSFSAGVTTEAFF.

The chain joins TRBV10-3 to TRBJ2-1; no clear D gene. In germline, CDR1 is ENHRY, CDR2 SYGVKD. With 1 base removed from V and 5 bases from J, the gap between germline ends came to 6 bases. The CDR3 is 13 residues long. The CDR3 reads CAISEYVDNEQFF. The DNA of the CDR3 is TGTGCCATCAGTGAGTACGTAGACAATGAGCAGTTCTTC.

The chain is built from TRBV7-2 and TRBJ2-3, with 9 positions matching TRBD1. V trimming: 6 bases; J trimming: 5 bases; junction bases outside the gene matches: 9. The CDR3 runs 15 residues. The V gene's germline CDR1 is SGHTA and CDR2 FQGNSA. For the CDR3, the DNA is TGTGCCAGCAGTTTTACAGGGGGCGATGTAGATACGCAGTATTTT. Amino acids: CASSFTGGDVDTQYF. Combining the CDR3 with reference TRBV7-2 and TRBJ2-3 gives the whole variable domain GAGVSQSPSNKVTEKGKDVELRCDPISGHTALYWYRQSLGQGLEFLIYFQGNSAPDKSGLPSDRFSAERTGGSVSTLTIQRTQQEDSAVYLCASSFTGGDVDTQYFGPGTRLTVL.

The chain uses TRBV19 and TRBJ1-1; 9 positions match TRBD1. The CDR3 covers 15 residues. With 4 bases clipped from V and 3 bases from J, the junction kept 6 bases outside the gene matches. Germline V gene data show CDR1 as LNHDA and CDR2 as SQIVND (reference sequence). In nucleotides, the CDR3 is TGTGCCAGTAGTACACAAGGACAGGGGCACACTGAAGCTTTCTTT. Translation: CASSTQGQGHTEAFF.

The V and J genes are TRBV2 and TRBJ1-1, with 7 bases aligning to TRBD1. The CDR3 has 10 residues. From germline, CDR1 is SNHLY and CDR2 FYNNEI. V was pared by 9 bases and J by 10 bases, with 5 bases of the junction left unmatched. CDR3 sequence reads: CARGGTVAFF. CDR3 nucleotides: TGTGCCAGAGGGGGGACAGTAGCTTTCTTT.